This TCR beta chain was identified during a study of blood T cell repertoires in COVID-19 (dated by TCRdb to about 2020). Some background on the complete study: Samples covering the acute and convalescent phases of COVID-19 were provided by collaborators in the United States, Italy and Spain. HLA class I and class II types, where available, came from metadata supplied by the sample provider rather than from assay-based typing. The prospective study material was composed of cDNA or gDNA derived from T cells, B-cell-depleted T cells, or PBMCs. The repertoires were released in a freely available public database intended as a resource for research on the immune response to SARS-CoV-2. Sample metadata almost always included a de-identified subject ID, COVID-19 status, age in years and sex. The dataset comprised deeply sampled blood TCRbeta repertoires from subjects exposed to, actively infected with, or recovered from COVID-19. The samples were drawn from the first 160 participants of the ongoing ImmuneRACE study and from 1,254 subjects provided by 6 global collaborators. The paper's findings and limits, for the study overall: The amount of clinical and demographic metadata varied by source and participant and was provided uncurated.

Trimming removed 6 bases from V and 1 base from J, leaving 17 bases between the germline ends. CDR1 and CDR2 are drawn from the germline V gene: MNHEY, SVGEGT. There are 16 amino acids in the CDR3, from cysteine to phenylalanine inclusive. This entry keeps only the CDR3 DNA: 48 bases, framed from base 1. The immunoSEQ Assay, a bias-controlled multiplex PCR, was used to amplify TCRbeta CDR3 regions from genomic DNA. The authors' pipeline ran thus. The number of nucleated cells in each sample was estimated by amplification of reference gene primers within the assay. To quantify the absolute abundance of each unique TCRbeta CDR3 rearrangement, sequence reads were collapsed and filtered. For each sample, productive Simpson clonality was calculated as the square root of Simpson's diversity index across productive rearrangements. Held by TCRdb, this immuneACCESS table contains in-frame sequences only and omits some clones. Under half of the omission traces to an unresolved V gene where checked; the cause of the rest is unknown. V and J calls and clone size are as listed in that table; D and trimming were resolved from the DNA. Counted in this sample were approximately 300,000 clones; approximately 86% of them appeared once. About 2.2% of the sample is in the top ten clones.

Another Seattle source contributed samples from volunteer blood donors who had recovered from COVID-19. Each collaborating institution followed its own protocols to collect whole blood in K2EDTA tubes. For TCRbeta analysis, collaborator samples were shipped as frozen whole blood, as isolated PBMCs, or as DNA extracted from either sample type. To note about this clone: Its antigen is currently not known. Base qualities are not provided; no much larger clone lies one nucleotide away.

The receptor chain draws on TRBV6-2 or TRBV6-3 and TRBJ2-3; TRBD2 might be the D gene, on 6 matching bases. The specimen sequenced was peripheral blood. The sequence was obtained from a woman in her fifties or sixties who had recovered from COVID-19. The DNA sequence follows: TGTGCCAGCAGCCTGACGGGGGTAGCGGGCACAGATACGCAGTATTTT. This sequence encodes CASSLTGVAGTDTQYF.